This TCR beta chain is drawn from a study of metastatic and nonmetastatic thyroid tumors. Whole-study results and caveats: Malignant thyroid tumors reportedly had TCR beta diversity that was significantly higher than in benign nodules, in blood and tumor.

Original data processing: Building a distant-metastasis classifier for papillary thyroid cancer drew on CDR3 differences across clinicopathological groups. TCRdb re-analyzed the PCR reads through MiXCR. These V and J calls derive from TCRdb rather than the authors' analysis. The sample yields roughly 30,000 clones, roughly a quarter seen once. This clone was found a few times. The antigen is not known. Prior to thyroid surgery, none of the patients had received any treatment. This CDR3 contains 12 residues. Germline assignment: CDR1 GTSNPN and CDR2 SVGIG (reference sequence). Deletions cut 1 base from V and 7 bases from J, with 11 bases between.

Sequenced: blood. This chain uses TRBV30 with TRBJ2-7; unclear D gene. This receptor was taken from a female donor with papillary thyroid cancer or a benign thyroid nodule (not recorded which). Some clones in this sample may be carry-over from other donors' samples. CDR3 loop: CAWSDVAGEQYF. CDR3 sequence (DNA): TGTGCCTGGAGTGATGTAGCAGGAGAGCAGTACTTC.